The 2 T cell receptor beta chains presented below share a single source sample, sequenced in a study of tumor and adjacent non-tumor tissue in lung cancer. The library came from three nested PCR rounds adapted from ARM-PCR protocols. TCRdb called the multiplex PCR reads again in MiXCR, with one record for every CDR3 protein. The table records roughly 66,000 distinct CDR3 sequences, around four fifths of them present only once. No cell sorting was done before RNA was extracted from the tissue. Sequenced input: lung tumor tissue. These receptors originate from a man aged 60 to 69 with non-small cell lung cancer.

As to this clonotype: The junction and the germline gene differ at one end; a read error may be behind it. The gene calls are TRBV28 and TRBJ2-5, with D perhaps TRBD2 (6 bases). The CDR3 is 16 amino acids. The germline gives CDR1 MDHEN, CDR2 SYDVKM. The CDR3 nucleotides read TGTGCCAGCAGTTCGGGCGGGGAAGCCTTCAAAGAGTCCCAGTACTTC. Translating it yields CASSSGGEAFKESQYF.

A word on this clonotype: Compared with germline, one end of the junction differs, possibly owing to a read error. The chain employs TRBV6-5 and TRBJ2-7, with TRBD2 as a possible D gene (6 bases). This CDR3 has 15 residues. Germline V gene data show CDR1 as MNHEY and CDR2 as SVGAGI. The CDR3 DNA reads TGTACCAGTAGTTACTCGAGACGGGAGACCGCCGAGCAGTACTTC. Protein product: CTSSYSRRETAEQYF.